This T cell receptor (beta chain) emerged from a study of T-cell reconstitution after alpha-beta-depleted transplantation in children. General study results and limits: Reportedly, alpha-beta T cells present about two months post-transplant originated from several hundred expanded clones of graft origin.

Using unique molecular identifiers, the investigators prepared the TCRbeta library. One entry per CDR3 protein results from TCRdb running MiXCR on the PCR reads. Of 800,000 to 1,000,000 distinct CDR3 sequences in the sample, about 29% were seen once. Trimming cost V 0 bases and J 6 bases, with 17 bases left between them. This CDR3 contains 16 residues. The V gene's germline CDR1 is SGHTA and CDR2 FQGNSA. This clonotype turned up a few times. The antigen remains unidentified. The rearrangement uses TRBV7-2 and TRBJ1-2; a possible D gene is TRBD1 (5 bases). Source: PBMCs, mostly from graft donor cells, taken 360 days after TCRalphabeta/CD19-depleted stem cell transplant. The source is a boy under three years old who had a stem cell transplant for SCID, so the T cells may come from the graft donor. CDR3 amino acids: CASSLAGRTAPNGYTF. The CDR3 DNA follows: TGTGCCAGCAGCTTAGCGGGACGGACCGCCCCGAATGGCTACACCTTC.